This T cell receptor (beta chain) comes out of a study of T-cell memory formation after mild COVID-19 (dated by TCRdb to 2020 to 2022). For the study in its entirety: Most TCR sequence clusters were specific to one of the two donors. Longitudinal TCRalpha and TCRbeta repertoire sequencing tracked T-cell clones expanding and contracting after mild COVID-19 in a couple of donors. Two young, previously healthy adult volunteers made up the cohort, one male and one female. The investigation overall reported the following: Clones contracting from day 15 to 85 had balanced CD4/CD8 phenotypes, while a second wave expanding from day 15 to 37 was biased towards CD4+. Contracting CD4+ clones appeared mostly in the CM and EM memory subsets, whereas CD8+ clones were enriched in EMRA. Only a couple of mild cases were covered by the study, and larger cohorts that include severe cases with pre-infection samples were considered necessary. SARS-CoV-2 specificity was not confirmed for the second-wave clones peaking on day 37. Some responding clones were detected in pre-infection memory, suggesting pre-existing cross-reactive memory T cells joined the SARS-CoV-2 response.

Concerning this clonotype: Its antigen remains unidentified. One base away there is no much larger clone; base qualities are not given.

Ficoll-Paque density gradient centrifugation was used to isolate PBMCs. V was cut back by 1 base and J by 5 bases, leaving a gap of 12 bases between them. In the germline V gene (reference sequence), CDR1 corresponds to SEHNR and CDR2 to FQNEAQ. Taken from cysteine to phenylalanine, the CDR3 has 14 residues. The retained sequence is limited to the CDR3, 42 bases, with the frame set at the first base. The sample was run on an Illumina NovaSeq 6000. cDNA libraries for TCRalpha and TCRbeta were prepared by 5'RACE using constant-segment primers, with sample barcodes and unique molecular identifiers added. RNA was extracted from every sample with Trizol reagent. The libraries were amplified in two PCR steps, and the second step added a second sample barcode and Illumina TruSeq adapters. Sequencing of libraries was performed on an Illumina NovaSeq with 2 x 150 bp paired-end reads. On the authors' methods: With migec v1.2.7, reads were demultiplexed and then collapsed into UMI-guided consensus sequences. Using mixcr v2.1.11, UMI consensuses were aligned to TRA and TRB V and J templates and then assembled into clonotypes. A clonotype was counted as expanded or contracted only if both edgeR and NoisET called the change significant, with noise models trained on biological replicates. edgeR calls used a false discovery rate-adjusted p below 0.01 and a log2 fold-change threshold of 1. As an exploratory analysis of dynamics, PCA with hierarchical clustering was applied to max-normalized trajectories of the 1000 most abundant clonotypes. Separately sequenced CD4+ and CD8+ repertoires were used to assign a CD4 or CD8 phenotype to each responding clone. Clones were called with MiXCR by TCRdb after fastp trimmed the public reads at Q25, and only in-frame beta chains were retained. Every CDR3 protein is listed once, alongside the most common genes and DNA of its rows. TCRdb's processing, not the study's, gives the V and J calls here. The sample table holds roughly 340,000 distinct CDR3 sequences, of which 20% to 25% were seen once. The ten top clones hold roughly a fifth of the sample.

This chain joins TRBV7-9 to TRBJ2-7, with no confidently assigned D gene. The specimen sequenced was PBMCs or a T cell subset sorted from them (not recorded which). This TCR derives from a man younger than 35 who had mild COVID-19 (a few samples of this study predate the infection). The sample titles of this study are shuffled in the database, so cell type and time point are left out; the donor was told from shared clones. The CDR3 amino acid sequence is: CASSLEGPPDEQYF. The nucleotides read TGTGCCAGCAGCTTAGAAGGGCCTCCGGACGAGCAGTACTTC.